Listed here are 26 T cell receptor beta chains from one sample, sequenced in a study of blood T cell repertoires in COVID-19. Using immunoSEQ multiplex PCR, the repertoire was profiled, and TCRdb retains in-frame clones only, with some absent. The profile shows 100,000 to 120,000 clones, 85% to 90% of them singletons. Sequencing input: peripheral blood. These receptors all come from a man aged 50-59 years with acute or convalescent COVID-19.

The chain employs TRBV5-4 and TRBJ1-1; no definite D call. This CDR3 comprises 15 residues. Per germline, CDR1 SGHNT and CDR2 YYREEE (reference sequence). V was trimmed by 7 bases and J by 4 bases, leaving 20 bases between them. This CDR3 is CASSPGLFGGTEAFF. As DNA, the CDR3 is TGTGCCAGCTCCCCGGGTCTTTTTGGTGGCACTGAAGCTTTCTTT.

Here the CDR3 reads CASSYARGPGYEQYF. DNA of the CDR3: TGTGCCAGCAGTTACGCCAGGGGACCCGGCTACGAGCAGTACTTC. The chain uses TRBV6-5 and TRBJ2-7, with D tentatively TRBD1 (6 bases). Germline V gene lookup returns CDR1 MNHEY and CDR2 SVGAGI. The CDR3 has 15 amino acids. The germline V and J ends were trimmed by 2 bases and 3 bases, with 14 bases remaining between them.

The chain links TRBV28 to TRBJ2-1, with TRBD2 identical over 10 bases. CDR3 length: 15 residues. In germline, CDR1 is MDHEN, CDR2 SYDVKM. V shed 5 bases and J 6 bases; nucleotides not matched to a gene: 7. The CDR3 loop is CASSPLAGVVNEQFF. As DNA, the CDR3 is TGTGCCAGCAGTCCCCTAGCGGGAGTGGTCAATGAGCAGTTCTTC.

V gene TRBV7-8 combines with J gene TRBJ1-6, with a tentative D call TRBD1 (6 bases). This CDR3 spans 17 amino acids. Trimming stripped 5 bases from V and 7 bases from J, with 21 bases between. CDR1 SGHVS and CDR2 FQNEAQ come from the germline V gene. CDR3 protein: CASSAEDSKGSNSPLHF. The CDR3 bases are TGTGCCAGCAGCGCCGAGGACAGCAAGGGGTCGAATTCACCCCTCCACTTT.

This sequence joins TRBV4-2 and TRBJ1-4; D is uncertain. Germline V lookup: CDR1 LGHNA, CDR2 YNFKEQ. V lost 3 bases, J lost 8 bases, and 7 bases lay in between. The CDR3 runs 12 residues. The CDR3 bases are TGTGCCAGCAGCCATGACGGGGAAAAACTGTTTTTT. Its protein is CASSHDGEKLFF.

In this sample, this clone turned up once. This chain links TRBV3-1 (or the pseudogene TRBV3-2) with TRBJ1-6, with 7 bases lining up with TRBD1. Trimming took 1 base from V and 8 from J; bases not matched to a gene: 5. The CDR3 spans 15 residues. The germline V gene encodes CDR1 LGHDT and CDR2 YNNKEL (reference sequence). The CDR3 nucleotides read TGTGCCAGCAGCCAAGGACAGGGTCGCGATTCACCCCTCCACTTT. Translated: CASSQGQGRDSPLHF.

The chain joins TRBV18 to TRBJ1-2; tentative D call: TRBD1 (6 bases). CDR3 length equals 13 residues. Looked up from germline, CDR1 is KGHSH and CDR2 is LQKENI. V was clipped by 3 bases and J by 5 bases, with 10 bases between them. CDR3 nucleotide sequence: TGTGCCAGCTCACCGACAGGAGCTTATGGCTACACCTTC. It specifies CASSPTGAYGYTF.

The chain links TRBV6-5 to TRBJ2-7; D perhaps matches TRBD1 (5 bases). CDR1 MNHEY and CDR2 SVGAGI come from the germline V gene. The CDR3 is made up of 12 amino acids. Trimming left V 4 bases short and J 1 base short, with 5 bases between. The CDR3: CASSSGSYEQYF. The CDR3, as DNA: TGTGCCAGCAGTTCAGGGTCCTACGAGCAGTACTTC.

This clone was detected a few times. The chain combines TRBV6-5 with TRBJ1-2; D is ambiguous. The CDR3 consists of 13 residues. Trimming took off 3 bases at V and 6 bases at J, with 11 bases between the two ends. Germline V gene lookup returns CDR1 MNHEY and CDR2 SVGAGI. This CDR3 reads CASSYSGRDGYTF. As DNA, the CDR3 is TGTGCCAGCAGTTATAGCGGGAGGGATGGCTACACCTTC.

The V gene is TRBV7-3, the J gene TRBJ2-3; D not resolved. The V end lost 2 bases, the J end lost 6 bases, and 9 bases lay between the germline ends. This CDR3 comprises 13 residues. Germline values: CDR1 SGHTA, CDR2 FQGTGA. This CDR3 reads CASSLLSPDTQYF. In DNA form, the CDR3 reads TGTGCCAGCAGCTTACTATCGCCGGATACGCAGTATTTT.

The CDR3 region has the DNA TGTGCCAGCAGTTTCGCGGGCCCGACTGGGGCCAACGTCCTGACTTTC. Its translation is CASSFAGPTGANVLTF. The chain uses TRBV6-5 and TRBJ2-6; D is possibly TRBD2 (5 bases). Deletions cut 4 bases from V and 2 bases from J, with 12 bases between. The CDR3 has 16 amino acids. The germline CDR1 and CDR2 sequences are MNHEY and SVGAGI.

The CDR3 is CASSQESTVTNTEAFF. CDR3 nucleotide sequence: TGTGCCAGCAGCCAAGAATCGACAGTCACGAACACTGAAGCTTTCTTT. The V and J genes are TRBV4-2 and TRBJ1-1; TRBD1 might be the D (5 bases). Germline values: CDR1 LGHNA, CDR2 YNFKEQ. CDR3 length equals 16 residues. Trimming removed 0 bases from V and 1 base from J, with 12 bases in between.

The chain links TRBV29-1 to TRBJ2-3; D possibly corresponds to TRBD1 (6 bases). V was shortened by 5 bases and J by 0 bases, with 12 bases between the two germline ends. The CDR3 is 14 residues long. The germline V gene encodes CDR1 SQVTM and CDR2 ANQGSEA. The CDR3 DNA sequence: TGCAGCGTTAGGGGGTACTCTAGCACAGATACGCAGTATTTT. Protein sequence: CSVRGYSSTDTQYF.

In DNA, the CDR3 is TGTGCCAGCAGCCCCCAGGGGGGCAGAAATAATGAAAAACTGTTTTTT. This translates into CASSPQGGRNNEKLFF. V and J are TRBV2 and TRBJ1-4; 7 nucleotides agree with TRBD1. CDR1 and CDR2 from the germline V gene are SNHLY and FYNNEI. This CDR3 has 16 residues. V lost 6 bases and J lost 4; bases outside the gene matches: 11.

This clone was recorded once. The chain uses TRBV11-2 and TRBJ2-1, with 9 positions matching TRBD2. Germline values: CDR1 SGHAT, CDR2 FQNNGV. V dropped 4 bases and J dropped 15; count of bases not matched to a gene: 13. The CDR3 contains 14 residues. The CDR3 sequence is CASSSVLAGAGRFF. In nucleotides, the CDR3 is TGTGCCAGCAGCTCGGTATTAGCGGGAGCAGGGCGGTTCTTC.

This rearrangement joins TRBV18 to TRBJ1-6; 11 nucleotides align to TRBD1. Unmatched junction bases numbered 6, after V lost 3 bases and J lost 2 bases. This CDR3 is built from 18 residues. The V gene's germline CDR1 is KGHSH and CDR2 LQKENI. This CDR3 reads CASSPQGTGGAYNSPLHF. The CDR3 DNA sequence: TGTGCCAGCTCACCCCAAGGGACAGGGGGGGCCTATAATTCACCCCTCCACTTT.

The chain joins TRBV24-1 to TRBJ1-4, with D possibly TRBD1 on 6 matching bases. Trimming shortened V by 9 bases and J by 2 bases, and 12 bases separated the two germline ends. In germline, CDR1 is KGHDR, CDR2 SFDVKD. The CDR3 contains 14 residues. CDR3 amino acids: CATSEGGTNEKLFF. In DNA, the CDR3 is TGTGCCACCTCTGAAGGGGGTACTAATGAAAAACTGTTTTTT.

The CDR3 DNA reads TGTGCCAGCAGTTTTACGTCTGGGACAGAAGAGACCCAGTACTTC. It specifies CASSFTSGTEETQYF. This sequence joins TRBV27 and TRBJ2-5; 7 bases agree with TRBD1. Germline V gives CDR1 MNHEY, CDR2 SMNVEV (reference sequence). This CDR3 comprises 15 residues. V lost 3 bases to trimming and J lost 3 bases; unmatched junction nucleotides: 7.

This rearrangement joins TRBV7-3 to TRBJ1-3, with a weak D call TRBD1 (6 bases). In germline, CDR1 is SGHTA, CDR2 FQGTGA. Between the trimmed V and J ends, which lost 1 base and 4 bases, there was a span of 14 bases. The CDR3 sequence is 16 residues long. CDR3 bases: TGTGCCAGCAGCTTAATGCCAGGGGTGGTGGGAAACACCATATATTTT. The encoded protein is CASSLMPGVVGNTIYF.

V gene TRBV6-1 combines with J gene TRBJ2-1, with 8 positions matching TRBD1. The germline CDR1 and CDR2 sequences are MNHNS and SASEGT. CDR3 length: 15 amino acids. The V segment lost 3 bases and the J segment 7 bases; nucleotides outside the gene matches: 8. The CDR3 is CASSEGTGIGNEQFF. Here the CDR3 DNA reads TGTGCCAGCAGTGAGGGGACAGGAATCGGTAATGAGCAGTTCTTC.

The rearrangement links TRBV9 to TRBJ1-2; D might be TRBD1 (6 bases). Germline CDR1 and CDR2: SGDLS and YYNGEE. This CDR3 has 13 amino acids. Trimming removed 4 bases from V and 5 bases from J, with 12 bases in between. The CDR3 nucleotides are TGTGCCAGCAGCCCTCAGGGGAAATATGGCTACACCTTC. It translates to CASSPQGKYGYTF.

This chain links TRBV7-9 with TRBJ2-1, with TRBD1 matching 7 bases. V gave up 5 bases and J gave up 8 bases; unmatched junction bases: 12. The CDR3 is 15 amino acids. Germline loops: CDR1 SEHNR, CDR2 FQNEAQ (reference sequence). The CDR3 bases are TGTGCCAGCAGCCTTCCGGGACAGTATGGCTATGAGCAGTTCTTC. Translation: CASSLPGQYGYEQFF.

The J gene is TRBJ2-3, the V gene TRBV5-4; a weak D match, TRBD2 (5 bases). Between the trimmed V and J ends, which lost 0 bases and 0 bases, there was a span of 8 bases. The CDR3 totals 15 residues. Looked up from germline, CDR1 is SGHNT and CDR2 is YYREEE (reference sequence). The CDR3: CASSLAWRSTDTQYF. DNA of the CDR3: TGTGCCAGCAGCTTGGCGTGGAGGAGCACAGATACGCAGTATTTT.

The gene calls are TRBV28 and TRBJ2-7, with 9 bases aligning to TRBD1. The germline CDR1 and CDR2 sequences are MDHEN and SYDVKM. The CDR3 spans 14 residues. J gave up 2 bases and V 5 bases, and 4 bases lay outside the gene matches. The CDR3 region has the DNA TGTGCCAGCAGTATGGACAGGGGTCCCTACGAGCAGTACTTC. This gives the protein CASSMDRGPYEQYF.

This clone is a singleton in its sample. The V gene is TRBV2, the J gene TRBJ1-2; tentatively, D is TRBD1 (5 bases). With 4 bases removed from V and 0 bases from J, the gap between germline ends came to 9 bases. The V gene's germline CDR1 is SNHLY and CDR2 FYNNEI. The CDR3 has 14 amino acids. The CDR3 loop reads CASSGTQTNYGYTF. DNA for the CDR3: TGTGCCAGCAGTGGGACACAAACTAACTATGGCTACACCTTC. Full variable domain (remainder filled in from reference TRBV2 and TRBJ1-2): EPEVTQTPSHQVTQMGQEVILRCVPISNHLYFYWYRQILGQKVEFLVSFYNNEISEKSEIFDDQFSVERPDGSNFTLKIRSTKLEDSAMYFCASSGTQTNYGYTFGSGTRLTVV.

The chain is built from TRBV5-4 and TRBJ2-7, with 7 bases lining up with TRBD1. The CDR3 is 15 amino acids. The V segment lost 0 bases and the J segment 2 bases; nucleotides outside the gene matches: 5. The germline gives CDR1 SGHNT, CDR2 YYREEE (reference sequence). CDR3 bases: TGTGCCAGCAGCTTGGGACAGGGTCCAGCCTACGAGCAGTACTTC. Residues: CASSLGQGPAYEQYF.